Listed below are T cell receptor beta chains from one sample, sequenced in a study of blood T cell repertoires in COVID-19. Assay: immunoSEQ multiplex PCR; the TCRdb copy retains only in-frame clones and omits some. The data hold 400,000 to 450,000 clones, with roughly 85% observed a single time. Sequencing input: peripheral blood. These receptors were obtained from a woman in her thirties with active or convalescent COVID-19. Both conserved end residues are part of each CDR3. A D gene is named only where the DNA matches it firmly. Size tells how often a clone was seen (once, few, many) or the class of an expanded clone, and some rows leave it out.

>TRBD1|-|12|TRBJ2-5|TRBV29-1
TGCAGCGTGACAGGGGGTCCCCCCCTACAGTACTTC
CSVTGGPPLQYF
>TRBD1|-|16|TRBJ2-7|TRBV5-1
TGCGCCAGCAGCTTAGTACCGGGACAGGGGGTTTTGGAGCAGTACTTC
CASSLVPGQGVLEQYF
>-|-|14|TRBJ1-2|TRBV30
TGTGCCTGGGAGACAGGTTCGGGGCGGTATGGCTACACCTTC
CAWETGSGRYGYTF
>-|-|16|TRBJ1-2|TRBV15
TGTGCCACCAGCAGAGATTCGGGGGGTGGTAACTATGGCTACACCTTC
CATSRDSGGGNYGYTF
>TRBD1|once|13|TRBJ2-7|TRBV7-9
TGTGCCAGCGACAGGACAGGTCGGAGCGAGCAGTACTTC
CASDRTGRSEQYF
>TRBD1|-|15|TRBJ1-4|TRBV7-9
TGTGCCAGCAGCTTCTCCGGGACAGGGAATGAAAAACTGTTTTTT
CASSFSGTGNEKLFF
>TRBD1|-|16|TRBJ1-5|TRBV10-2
TGCGCCAGCAGTGACGACGGGACAGGGCTAAATCAGCCCCAGCATTTT
CASSDDGTGLNQPQHF
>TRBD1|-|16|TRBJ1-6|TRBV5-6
TGTGCCAGCAGCGTAGGAGGACAGGGCGGTAATTCACCCCTCCACTTT
CASSVGGQGGNSPLHF
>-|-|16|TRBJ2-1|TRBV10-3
TGTGCCATCAGTGAGTCTCGGGACACCGCATACAATGAGCAGTTCTTC
CAISESRDTAYNEQFF
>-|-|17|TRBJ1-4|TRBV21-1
TGTGCCAGCAGCAAGCCCCGACAGGGGAAGACTAATGAAAAACTGTTTTTT
CASSKPRQGKTNEKLFF
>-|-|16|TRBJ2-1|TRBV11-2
TGTGCCAGCAGCACCCGGAGGGCGGGCAGAGAGGATGAGCAGTTCTTC
CASSTRRAGREDEQFF
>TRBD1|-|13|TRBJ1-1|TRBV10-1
TGCGCCAGCAAGGGACAGGGGAAGACTGAAGCTTTCTTT
CASKGQGKTEAFF
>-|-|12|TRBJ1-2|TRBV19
TGTGCCAGTAGGGCCACGAACTATGGCTACACCTTC
CASRATNYGYTF
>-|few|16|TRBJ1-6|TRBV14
TGTGCCAGCAGCCCGAGGGCGGGTCCTCCGAATTCACCCCTCCACTTT
CASSPRAGPPNSPLHF
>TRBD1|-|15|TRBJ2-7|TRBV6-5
TGTGCCAGCAGGACGAAGGGACAGGGGTGGTACGAGCAGTACTTC
CASRTKGQGWYEQYF
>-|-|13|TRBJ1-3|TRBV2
TGTGCCAGCAGTGAGGCTCAAGGAAACACCATATATTTT
CASSEAQGNTIYF
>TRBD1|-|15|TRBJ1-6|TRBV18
TGTGCCAGCTCCCAACGGACAGGGGACGGCTCACCCCTCCACTTT
CASSQRTGDGSPLHF
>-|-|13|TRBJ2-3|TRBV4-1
TGCGCCAGCAGGCTAGCGAGCACAGATACGCAGTATTTT
CASRLASTDTQYF
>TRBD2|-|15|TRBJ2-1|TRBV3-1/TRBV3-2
TGTGCCAGCAGCTCTCCCTTGGGGGAGGGTAACGAGCAGTTCTTC
CASSSPLGEGNEQFF
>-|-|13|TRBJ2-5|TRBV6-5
TGTGCCAGCAGGCGGACACTCCAAGAGACCCAGTACTTC
CASRRTLQETQYF
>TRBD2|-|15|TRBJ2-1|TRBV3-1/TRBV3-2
TGTGCCAGCAGCAGACTAGCGGGAGAGGGGAATGAGCAGTTCTTC
CASSRLAGEGNEQFF
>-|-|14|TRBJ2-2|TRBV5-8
TGTGCCAGCAGCTGGGGAGGTTCAGCCGGGGAGCTGTTTTTT
CASSWGGSAGELFF
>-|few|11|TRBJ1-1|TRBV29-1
TGCAGCGTGGACTCGAACACTGAAGCTTTCTTT
CSVDSNTEAFF
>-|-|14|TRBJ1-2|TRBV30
TGTGCCTGGGCCCTGGACAGACTCTTCTATGGCTACACCTTC
CAWALDRLFYGYTF
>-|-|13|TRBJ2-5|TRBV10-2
TGCGCCAGCAAAGACCCTAACGGGGAGACCCAGTACTTC
CASKDPNGETQYF
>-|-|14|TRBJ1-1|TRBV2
TGTGCCAGCAGTGATGTGGCAGCGGGCACTGAAGCTTTCTTT
CASSDVAAGTEAFF
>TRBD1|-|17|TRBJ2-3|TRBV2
TGTGCCAGCAGTGACCACCCGACAGGGGGCTCATCAGATACGCAGTATTTT
CASSDHPTGGSSDTQYF
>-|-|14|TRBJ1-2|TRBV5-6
TGTGCCAGCAGCTTGCCGGGGGGCAACTATGGCTACACCTTC
CASSLPGGNYGYTF
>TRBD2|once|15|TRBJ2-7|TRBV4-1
TGCGCCAGCAGCCAAGCTGGCGGGGGGGCGTACGAGCAGTACTTC
CASSQAGGGAYEQYF
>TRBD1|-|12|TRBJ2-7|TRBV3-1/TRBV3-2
TGTGCCAGCAGCCAAGGACAGGGGGCGGGGTACTTC
CASSQGQGAGYF
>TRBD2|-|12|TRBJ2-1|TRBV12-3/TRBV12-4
TGTGCCAGCAGTTTAGGAGCGGGAGGGGAGTTCTTC
CASSLGAGGEFF
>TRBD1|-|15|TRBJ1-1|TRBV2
TGTGCCAGCAGGACACTCTGGCAGGGGGACACTGAAGCTTTCTTT
CASRTLWQGDTEAFF
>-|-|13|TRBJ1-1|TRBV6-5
-
CASSTSRNTEAFF
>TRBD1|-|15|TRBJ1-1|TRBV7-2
TGTGCCAGCAGCCCCCAACAGGGGGCGGGCACTGAAGCTTTCTTT
CASSPQQGAGTEAFF
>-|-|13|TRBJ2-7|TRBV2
TGTGCCAGCACCGGGACACAGTTCTACGAGCAGTACTTC
CASTGTQFYEQYF
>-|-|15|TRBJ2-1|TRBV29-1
TGCAGCGTTGGGTTATGGGACTCGGAAGGGGATGAGCAGTTCTTC
CSVGLWDSEGDEQFF
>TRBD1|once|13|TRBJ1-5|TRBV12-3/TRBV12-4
TGTGCCAGCAGTGGACAGGGGGCTCAGCCCCAGCATTTT
CASSGQGAQPQHF
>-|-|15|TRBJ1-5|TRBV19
TGTGCCAGTAGTATAGACGGGGGGCCCGTTCAGCCCCAGCATTTT
CASSIDGGPVQPQHF
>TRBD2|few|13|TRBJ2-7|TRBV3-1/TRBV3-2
TGTGCCAGCAGCCAAGGGACTAGCGGGAGCACGTACTTC
CASSQGTSGSTYF
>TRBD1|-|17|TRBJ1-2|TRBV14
TGTGCCAGCAGCCAATCCCAAGGACAGGGGACTTACTATGGCTACACCTTC
CASSQSQGQGTYYGYTF
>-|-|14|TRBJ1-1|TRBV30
TGTGCCTGGAGTCCCCGACGGGTTGCCACTGAAGCTTTCTTT
CAWSPRRVATEAFF